The 6 T cell receptor beta chains listed next were all sequenced from one sample in a study of cytomegalovirus exposure and HLA in healthy donors. Method: immunoSEQ multiplex PCR; TCRdb's copy keeps in-frame clones and lacks some. The sample comprises roughly 300,000 clones, 80% to 90% of which are singletons, and more than 0.8% rests with the top ten. The sample was PBMCs. The source of these receptors is a woman aged 18-30 years in good health and CMV-seronegative.

The J gene is TRBJ2-7, the V gene TRBV4-2; 10 bases map to TRBD2. V dropped 1 base and J dropped 7; count of bases not matched to a gene: 19. Germline CDR1 reads LGHNA; CDR2 reads YNFKEQ. The CDR3 covers 19 residues. The CDR3 loop reads CASSQVGWASGGLGEEQYF. The CDR3 bases are TGTGCCAGCAGCCAAGTAGGGTGGGCTAGCGGGGGCCTAGGGGAAGAGCAGTACTTC.

Here the CDR3 reads CASSVGTGVTEAFF. CDR3 in DNA: TGTGCCAGCAGCGTTGGGACAGGGGTTACTGAAGCTTTCTTT. The chain combines TRBV9 with TRBJ1-1; 10 bases align to TRBD1. This CDR3 comprises 14 residues. Germline V gene lookup returns CDR1 SGDLS and CDR2 YYNGEE. The J segment lost 5 bases and the V segment lost 2 bases, leaving 3 bases of the junction unmatched.

The chain has TRBV11-2 and TRBJ2-7, with 8 nucleotides matching TRBD1. V trimming: 3 bases; J trimming: 4 bases; junction bases outside the gene matches: 8. The length of the CDR3 is 15 residues. Germline CDR1 and CDR2: SGHAT and FQNNGV. The DNA for the CDR3 is TGTGCCAGCAGCTTCGGACAGGGCGAAGTTTACGAGCAGTACTTC. As protein: CASSFGQGEVYEQYF.

This chain joins TRBV30 and TRBJ2-1; D is perhaps TRBD2 (6 bases). Germline V CDR1 and CDR2: GTSNPN, SVGIG (reference sequence). The CDR3 has 13 amino acids. V gave up 2 bases and J gave up 13 bases, with 18 bases separating them. The CDR3 here is CAWSPTYRREQFF. The CDR3 DNA is TGTGCCTGGAGTCCGACCTATAGGCGGGAACAGTTCTTC.

The V call is TRBV2, the J call TRBJ2-2; 9 nucleotides match TRBD1. This CDR3 spans 17 amino acids. The V segment lost 6 bases and the J segment 1 base; nucleotides outside the gene matches: 9. From germline, CDR1 is SNHLY and CDR2 FYNNEI. CDR3 in DNA: TGTGCCAGCAGCAATGCTCGGGACAGGGTGAACACCGGGGAGCTGTTTTTT. As protein: CASSNARDRVNTGELFF.

The CDR3 region is CASSSSGITSTDTQYF. DNA for the CDR3: TGTGCCAGCAGTTCTAGCGGGATAACTAGCACAGATACGCAGTATTTT. This rearrangement joins TRBV2 to TRBJ2-3; TRBD2 matches at 9 bases. Germline V gives CDR1 SNHLY, CDR2 FYNNEI. This CDR3 contains 16 residues. After removal of 5 bases from V and 0 bases from J, the junction contained 6 bases not matched to a gene.